This T cell receptor beta chain was found in a study of T cell changes during pregnancy in multiple sclerosis. Trimming cost V 5 bases and J 1 base, with 11 bases left between them. From germline, CDR1 is LGHNA and CDR2 YNFKEQ. This CDR3 region has 14 residues. Generated by immunoSEQ multiplex PCR, the TCRdb table keeps only in-frame clones and is missing some. The sample contains fewer than 35,000 clones, approximately 94% of which appear only once. Specimen: CD4+ T cells from peripheral blood mononuclear cells, collected in the second trimester of pregnancy. The chain uses TRBV4-2 and TRBJ1-1, with D perhaps matching TRBD1 (6 bases). The origin of this receptor is a female donor with multiple sclerosis, enrolled in a pregnancy study. DNA for the CDR3: TGTGCCAGCAGCGTACAGGGATCGAACACTGAAGCTTTCTTT. As protein: CASSVQGSNTEAFF.